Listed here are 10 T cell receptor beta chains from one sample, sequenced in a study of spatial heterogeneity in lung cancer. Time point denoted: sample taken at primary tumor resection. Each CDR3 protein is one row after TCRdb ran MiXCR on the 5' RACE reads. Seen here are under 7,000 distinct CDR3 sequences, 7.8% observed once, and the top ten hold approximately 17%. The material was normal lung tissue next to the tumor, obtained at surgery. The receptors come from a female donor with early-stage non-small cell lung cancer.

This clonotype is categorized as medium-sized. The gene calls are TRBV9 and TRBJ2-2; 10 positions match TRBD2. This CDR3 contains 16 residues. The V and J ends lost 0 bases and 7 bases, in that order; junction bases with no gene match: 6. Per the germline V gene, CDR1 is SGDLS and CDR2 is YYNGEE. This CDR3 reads CASSVVAGGVGGELFF. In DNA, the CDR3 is TGTGCCAGCAGCGTAGTAGCGGGGGGCGTCGGCGGGGAGCTGTTTTTT. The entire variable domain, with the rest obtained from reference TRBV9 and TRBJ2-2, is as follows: DSGVTQTPKHLITATGQRVTLRCSPRSGDLSVYWYQQSLDQGLQFLIQYYNGEERAKGNILERFSAQQFPDLHSELNLSSLELGDSALYFCASSVVAGGVGGELFFGEGSRLTVL.

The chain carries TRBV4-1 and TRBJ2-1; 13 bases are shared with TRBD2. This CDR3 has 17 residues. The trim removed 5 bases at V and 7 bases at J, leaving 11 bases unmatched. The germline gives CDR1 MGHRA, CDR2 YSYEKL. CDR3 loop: CASSKTTSGGPDNEQFF. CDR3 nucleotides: TGCGCCAGCAGCAAGACGACTAGCGGGGGGCCGGATAATGAGCAGTTCTTC.

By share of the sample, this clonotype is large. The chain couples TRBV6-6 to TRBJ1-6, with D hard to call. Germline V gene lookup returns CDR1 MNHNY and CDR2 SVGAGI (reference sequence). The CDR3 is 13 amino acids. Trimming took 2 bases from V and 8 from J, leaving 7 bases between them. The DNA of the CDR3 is TGTGCCAGCAGTTACACAGCGGATTCACCCCTCCACTTT. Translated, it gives CASSYTADSPLHF.

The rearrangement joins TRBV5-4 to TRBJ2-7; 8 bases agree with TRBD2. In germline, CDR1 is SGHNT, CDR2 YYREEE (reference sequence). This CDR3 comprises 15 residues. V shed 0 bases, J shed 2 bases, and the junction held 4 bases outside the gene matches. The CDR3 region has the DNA TGTGCCAGCAGCTTGGGGGCGGGGGGCCCCTACGAGCAGTACTTC. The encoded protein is CASSLGAGGPYEQYF.

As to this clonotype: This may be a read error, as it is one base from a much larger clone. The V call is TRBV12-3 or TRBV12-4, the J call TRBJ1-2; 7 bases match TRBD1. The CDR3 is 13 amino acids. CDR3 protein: CVSRGTANYGYTF. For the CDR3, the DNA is TGTGTCAGCAGGGGGACAGCTAACTATGGCTACACCTTC.

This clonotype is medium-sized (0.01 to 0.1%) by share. CDR3 sequence: CASSLGLAGVTGELFF. In DNA, the CDR3 is TGTGCCAGCAGCTTAGGACTAGCGGGGGTCACCGGGGAGCTGTTTTTT. This chain links TRBV7-8 with TRBJ2-2; 12 bases map to TRBD2. This CDR3 spans 16 amino acids. Germline trimming cut 1 base from V and 4 bases from J; bases unmatched to any gene: 1. Germline-derived CDR1 and CDR2 are SGHVS and FQNEAQ.

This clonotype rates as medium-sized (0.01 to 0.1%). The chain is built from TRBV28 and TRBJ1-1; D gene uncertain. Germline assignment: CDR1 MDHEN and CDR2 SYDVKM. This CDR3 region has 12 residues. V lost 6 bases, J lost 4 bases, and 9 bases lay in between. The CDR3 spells CASSILSTEAFF. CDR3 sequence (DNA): TGTGCCAGCAGCATCCTCAGCACTGAAGCTTTCTTT. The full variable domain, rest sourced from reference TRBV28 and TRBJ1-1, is DVKVTQSSRYLVKRTGEKVFLECVQDMDHENMFWYRQDPGLGLRLIYFSYDVKMKEKGDIPEGYSVSREKKERFSLILESASTNQTSMYLCASSILSTEAFFGQGTRLTVV.

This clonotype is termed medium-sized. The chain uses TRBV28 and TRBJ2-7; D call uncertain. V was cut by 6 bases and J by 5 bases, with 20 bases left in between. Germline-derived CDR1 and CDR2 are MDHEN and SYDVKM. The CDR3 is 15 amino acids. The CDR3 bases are TGTGCCAGCAGACAACTGACGACTCCTCTGAACGAGCAGTACTTC. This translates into CASRQLTTPLNEQYF.

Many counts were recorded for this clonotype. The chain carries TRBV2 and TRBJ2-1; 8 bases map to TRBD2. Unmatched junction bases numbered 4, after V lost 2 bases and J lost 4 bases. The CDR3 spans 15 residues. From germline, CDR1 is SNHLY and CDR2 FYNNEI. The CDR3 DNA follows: TGTGCCAGCAGTGAAAAAGGGACTAGATACAATGAGCAGTTCTTC. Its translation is CASSEKGTRYNEQFF.

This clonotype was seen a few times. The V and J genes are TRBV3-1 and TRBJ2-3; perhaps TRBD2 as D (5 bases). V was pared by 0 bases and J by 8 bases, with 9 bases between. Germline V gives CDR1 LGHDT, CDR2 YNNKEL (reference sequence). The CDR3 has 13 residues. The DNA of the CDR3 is TGTGCCAGCAGCCAAGATAGGAGGACTACGCAGTATTTT. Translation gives CASSQDRRTTQYF.